These 19 T cell receptor beta chains share one sample of origin, sequenced in a study of T cells in Graves' hyperthyroidism and ophthalmopathy. Using RNA transcripts as the source, TCR beta CDR3 regions were amplified. The TCR CDR3 was amplified in a first-round RT-PCR using the HTBI primer set. TCRdb processed the multiplex PCR reads anew with MiXCR; each CDR3 protein has one entry. The profile shows hundreds of thousands of distinct CDR3 sequences, approximately 25% of them singletons. Material for sequencing was blood. The source of these receptors is a woman in her thirties or forties with Graves' ophthalmopathy.

This clonotype was observed many times. This rearrangement joins TRBV20-1 to TRBJ1-1, with unresolved D. Trimming shortened V by 6 bases and J by 7 bases, and 18 bases separated the two germline ends. Germline V lookup: CDR1 DFQATT, CDR2 SNEGSKA (reference sequence). There are 13 residues in the CDR3. Here the CDR3 reads CSARRVGHSEAFF. In DNA form, the CDR3 reads TGCAGTGCCCGCCGCGTCGGGCACAGTGAAGCTTTCTTT.

The chain recombines TRBV5-1 with TRBJ2-7; D remains ambiguous. CDR3 size: 14 residues. Germline lookup yields CDR1 SGHRS and CDR2 YFSETQ. V was shortened by 1 base and J by 4 bases, with 12 bases between the two germline ends. CDR3 loop: CASSLKAVGYEQYF. CDR3 DNA sequence: TGCGCCAGCAGCTTGAAGGCGGTCGGGTACGAGCAGTACTTC.

This clonotype was seen ten or more times. This rearrangement joins TRBV7-8 to TRBJ2-6; 7 nucleotides align to TRBD1. Germline CDR1 is SGHVS and CDR2 is FQNEAQ. CDR3 length: 15 amino acids. With 4 bases clipped from V and 2 bases from J, the junction kept 2 bases outside the gene matches. The CDR3 reads CASSSGGTGANVLTF. In DNA, the CDR3 is TGTGCCAGCAGCTCAGGGGGAACTGGGGCCAACGTCCTGACTTTC.

This clonotype was picked up many times. This chain connects TRBV2 to TRBJ1-2; TRBD1 matches at 11 bases. V lost 11 bases and J lost 4; bases outside the gene matches: 12. CDR3 length: 15 amino acids. Germline V gives CDR1 SNHLY, CDR2 FYNNEI. In DNA form, the CDR3 reads TGTGCCGGGCAGAGAGGACAGGGGGCTTTCTATGGCTACACCTTC. This translates into CAGQRGQGAFYGYTF.

This clonotype has a count of ten or more. V is TRBV5-1 and J is TRBJ2-7; D may match TRBD1 or TRBD2 (6 bases each). V was clipped by 5 bases and J by 3 bases, with 15 bases between them. This CDR3 contains 14 residues. From germline, CDR1 is SGHRS and CDR2 YFSETQ. The DNA of the CDR3 is TGCGCCAGCAGTACAGGCGGGACAATCTACGAGCAGTACTTC. This sequence encodes CASSTGGTIYEQYF.

The chain couples TRBV6-2 or TRBV6-3 to TRBJ1-1; D perhaps matches TRBD1 (5 bases). V was shortened by 3 bases and J by 3 bases, with 17 bases between the two germline ends. Germline CDR1 and CDR2: MNHEY and SVGEGT. The CDR3 totals 16 residues. The CDR3 DNA sequence: TGTGCCAGCAGTTATGTTTGGCAGGGTAGGGACACTGAAGCTTTCTTT. This gives the protein CASSYVWQGRDTEAFF.

This clonotype occurred many times. The chain has TRBV10-3 and TRBJ2-5; D remains unclear. This CDR3 region has 14 residues. Trimming cost V 0 bases and J 3 bases, with 8 bases left between them. Germline assignment: CDR1 ENHRY and CDR2 SYGVKD. CDR3: CAISESRAKETQYF. CDR3 DNA sequence: TGTGCCATCAGTGAGTCAAGGGCGAAAGAGACCCAGTACTTC.

This clonotype was counted ten times or more. The gene calls are TRBV30 and TRBJ2-3; TRBD2 is a possible D gene (6 bases). The CDR3 loop spans 15 amino acids. Germline lookup yields CDR1 GTSNPN and CDR2 SVGIG (reference sequence). V was pared by 3 bases and J by 2 bases, with 15 bases between. CDR3 loop: CAWRGGHTDTDTQYF. For the CDR3, the DNA is TGTGCCTGGAGGGGAGGACACACGGACACAGATACGCAGTATTTT. Filled out from reference TRBV30 and TRBJ2-3, the complete variable domain reads SQTIHQWPATLVQPVGSPLSLECTVEGTSNPNLYWYRQAAGRGLQLLFYSVGIGQISSEVPQNLSASRPQDRQFILSSKKLLLSDSGFYLCAWRGGHTDTDTQYFGPGTRLTVL.

In its sample, this clonotype was seen many times. This rearrangement joins TRBV12-3 or TRBV12-4 to TRBJ1-1; no clear D. The CDR3 consists of 13 residues. Trimming cost V 3 bases and J 3 bases, with 8 bases left between them. CDR3 residues: CASSFRQDTEAFF. In nucleotides, the CDR3 is TGTGCCAGCAGTTTCCGGCAGGACACTGAAGCTTTCTTT.

This clonotype came up many times. The gene calls are TRBV5-4 and TRBJ2-2, with TRBD1 as a possible D gene (6 bases). The CDR3 length is 17 residues. Trimming took 2 bases from V and 0 from J, leaving 14 bases between them. Germline CDR1 SGHNT, CDR2 YYREEE (reference sequence). The CDR3 region is CASSLVGGIANTGELFF. CDR3 nucleotide sequence: TGTGCCAGCAGCTTAGTTGGGGGCATCGCGAACACCGGGGAGCTGTTTTTT.

The table lists this clonotype with many counts. The genes are TRBV5-1 and TRBJ1-5, with a tentative D call TRBD1 (6 bases). The CDR3 is made up of 14 amino acids. Trimming cost V 1 base and J 7 bases, with 12 bases left between them. Germline CDR1 is SGHRS and CDR2 is YFSETQ. The CDR3 DNA reads as TGCGCCAGCAGCTTGTTAGGGGGGAGCCAGCCCCAGCATTTT. Amino acid sequence: CASSLLGGSQPQHF.

The sample holds many counts of this clonotype. The V and J genes are TRBV29-1 and TRBJ2-2, with D perhaps TRBD1 (6 bases). The CDR3 contains 14 residues. Germline values: CDR1 SQVTM, CDR2 ANQGSEA. V was shortened by 5 bases and J by 1 base, with 11 bases between the two germline ends. The CDR3 sequence: CSVTGHRNTGELFF. The CDR3 nucleotides read TGCAGCGTTACGGGACACCGGAACACCGGGGAGCTGTTTTTT.

This clonotype was counted ten times or more. The rearrangement links TRBV20-1 to TRBJ1-1; D is unclear. The length of the CDR3 is 12 residues. V shed 6 bases and J shed 1 base, with 9 bases lying between them. CDR1 is DFQATT, CDR2 SNEGSKA, per germline (reference sequence). The CDR3 here is CSAFLWNTEAFF. The CDR3 DNA reads TGCAGTGCCTTCTTATGGAACACTGAAGCTTTCTTT.

This clonotype was detected ten times or more. This chain uses TRBV28 with TRBJ1-2; D ambiguous. The CDR3 totals 13 residues. V was trimmed by 5 bases and J by 8 bases, leaving 15 bases between them. The germline gives CDR1 MDHEN, CDR2 SYDVKM. CDR3 DNA: TGTGCCAGCAGTCGTGAGATTTCAGCGGGCTACACCTTC. Translating gives CASSREISAGYTF.

The sample holds many counts of this clonotype. V is TRBV2 and J is TRBJ2-7; perhaps TRBD1 as D (5 bases). This CDR3 has 16 amino acids. The V and J ends lost 3 bases and 2 bases respectively, with 17 bases between them. In germline, CDR1 is SNHLY, CDR2 FYNNEI. The CDR3 sequence is CASSDIGQGTTYEQYF. CDR3 coding DNA: TGTGCCAGCAGTGACATTGGCCAGGGAACAACCTACGAGCAGTACTTC. Variable domain in full (rest from reference TRBV2 and TRBJ2-7): EPEVTQTPSHQVTQMGQEVILRCVPISNHLYFYWYRQILGQKVEFLVSFYNNEISEKSEIFDDQFSVERPDGSNFTLKIRSTKLEDSAMYFCASSDIGQGTTYEQYFGPGTRLTVT.

This clonotype was seen repeatedly, ten times or more. The chain couples TRBV7-9 to TRBJ1-1; maybe TRBD1 (6 bases). The CDR3 is made up of 14 amino acids. The V gene lost 5 bases and the J gene lost 2 bases, with 12 bases spanning the gap. The germline V gene encodes CDR1 SEHNR and CDR2 FQNEAQ (reference sequence). The CDR3 coding sequence is TGTGCCAGCAGCGACCACAGGGAAAACACTGAAGCTTTCTTT. Protein: CASSDHRENTEAFF.

This clonotype was observed many times. The V and J genes are TRBV11-2 and TRBJ2-7; 11 nucleotides line up with TRBD2. CDR1 SGHAT and CDR2 FQNNGV come from the germline V gene. The CDR3 is made up of 16 amino acids. Trimming took 3 bases from V and 4 from J; bases not matched to a gene: 8. Written as DNA, the CDR3 is TGTGCCAGCAGCTTGGTAGCGGGAGGGCCGGGTTACGAGCAGTACTTC. Translating it yields CASSLVAGGPGYEQYF.

This clonotype occurred many times. J is TRBJ2-7 and V is TRBV28, with TRBD1 matching over 7 bases. Germline V lookup: CDR1 MDHEN, CDR2 SYDVKM. The CDR3 length is 14 residues. V trimming: 5 bases; J trimming: 1 base; junction bases outside the gene matches: 5. The CDR3: CASSPLDRSYEQYF. The CDR3 DNA reads TGTGCCAGCAGTCCACTGGACAGGTCCTACGAGCAGTACTTC.

This rearrangement joins TRBV2 to TRBJ1-5; 9 bases line up with TRBD1. This CDR3 contains 14 residues. The germline V gene has CDR1 SNHLY and CDR2 FYNNEI. V trimming: 4 bases; J trimming: 7 bases; junction bases outside the gene matches: 5. The CDR3 here is CASSGGTGRQPQHF. The CDR3 nucleotides read TGTGCCAGCAGTGGCGGGACAGGGCGACAGCCCCAGCATTTT.